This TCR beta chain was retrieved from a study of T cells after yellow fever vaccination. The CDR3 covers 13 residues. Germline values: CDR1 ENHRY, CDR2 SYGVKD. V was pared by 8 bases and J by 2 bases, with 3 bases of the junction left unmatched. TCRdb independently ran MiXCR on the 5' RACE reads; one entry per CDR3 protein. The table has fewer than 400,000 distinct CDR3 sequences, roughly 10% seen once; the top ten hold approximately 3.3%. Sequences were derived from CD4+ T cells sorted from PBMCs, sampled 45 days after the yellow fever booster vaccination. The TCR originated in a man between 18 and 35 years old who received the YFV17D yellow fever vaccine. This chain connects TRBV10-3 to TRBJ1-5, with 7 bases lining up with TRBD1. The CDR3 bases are TGTGCCATCCGTACAGGGGGCAATCAGCCCCAGCATTTT. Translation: CAIRTGGNQPQHF.